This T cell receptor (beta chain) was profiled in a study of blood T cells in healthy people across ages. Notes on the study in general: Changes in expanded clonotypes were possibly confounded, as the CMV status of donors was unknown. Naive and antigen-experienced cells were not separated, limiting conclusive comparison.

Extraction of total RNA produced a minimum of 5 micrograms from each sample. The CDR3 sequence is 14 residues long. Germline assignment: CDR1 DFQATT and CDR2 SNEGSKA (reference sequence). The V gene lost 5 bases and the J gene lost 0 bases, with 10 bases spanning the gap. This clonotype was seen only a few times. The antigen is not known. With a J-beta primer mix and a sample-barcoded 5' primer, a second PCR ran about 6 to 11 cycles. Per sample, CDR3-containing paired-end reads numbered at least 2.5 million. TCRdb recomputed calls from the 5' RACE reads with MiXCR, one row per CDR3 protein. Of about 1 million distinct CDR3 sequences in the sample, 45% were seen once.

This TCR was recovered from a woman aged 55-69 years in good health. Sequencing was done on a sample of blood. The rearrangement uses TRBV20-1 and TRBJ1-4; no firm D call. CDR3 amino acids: CSAPDLATNEKLFF. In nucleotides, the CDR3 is TGCAGTGCTCCGGACCTTGCAACTAATGAAAAACTGTTTTTT.